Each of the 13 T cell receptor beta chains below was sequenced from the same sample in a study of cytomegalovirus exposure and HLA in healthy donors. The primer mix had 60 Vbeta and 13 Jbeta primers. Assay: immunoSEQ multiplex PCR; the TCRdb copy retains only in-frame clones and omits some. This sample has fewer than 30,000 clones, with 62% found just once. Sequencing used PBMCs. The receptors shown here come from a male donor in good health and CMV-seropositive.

The CDR3, as DNA: TGTGCCAGCAGTTACTCAAGGAGGAGGAGCACAGATACGCAGTATTTT. Residues: CASSYSRRRSTDTQYF. This chain joins TRBV6-5 and TRBJ2-3; the D gene is possibly TRBD2 (5 bases). This CDR3 spans 16 amino acids. The germline CDR1 and CDR2 sequences are MNHEY and SVGAGI. Trimming removed 0 bases from V and 0 bases from J, with 10 bases in between.

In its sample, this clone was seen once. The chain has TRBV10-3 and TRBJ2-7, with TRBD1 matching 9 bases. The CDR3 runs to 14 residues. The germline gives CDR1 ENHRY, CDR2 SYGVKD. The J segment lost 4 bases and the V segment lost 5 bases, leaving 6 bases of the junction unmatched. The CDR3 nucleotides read TGTGCCATCAGTAGGACAGGGGTCGTTTACGAGCAGTACTTC. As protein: CAISRTGVVYEQYF.

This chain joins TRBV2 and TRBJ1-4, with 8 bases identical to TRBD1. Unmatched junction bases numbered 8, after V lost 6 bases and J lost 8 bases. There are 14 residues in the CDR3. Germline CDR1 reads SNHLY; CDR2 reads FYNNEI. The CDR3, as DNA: TGTGCCAGCAGCAGGGGGCCTAATGGAGAAAAACTGTTTTTT. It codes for CASSRGPNGEKLFF.

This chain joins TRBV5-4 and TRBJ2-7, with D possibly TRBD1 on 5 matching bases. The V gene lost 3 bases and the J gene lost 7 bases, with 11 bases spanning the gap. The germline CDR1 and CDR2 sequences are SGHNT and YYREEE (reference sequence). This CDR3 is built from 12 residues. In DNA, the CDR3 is TGTGCCAGCAGCTCGGCAGGGTATGAGCAGTACTTC. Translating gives CASSSAGYEQYF.

The CDR3 protein is CASSPDRGWSTEAFF. The CDR3 nucleotides read TGTGCCAGCAGCCCGGACAGGGGATGGAGCACTGAAGCTTTCTTT. The gene calls are TRBV7-9 and TRBJ1-1; 9 positions match TRBD1. The CDR3 length is 15 residues. Germline-derived CDR1 and CDR2 are SEHNR and FQNEAQ (reference sequence). V gave up 5 bases and J gave up 4 bases; unmatched junction bases: 8.

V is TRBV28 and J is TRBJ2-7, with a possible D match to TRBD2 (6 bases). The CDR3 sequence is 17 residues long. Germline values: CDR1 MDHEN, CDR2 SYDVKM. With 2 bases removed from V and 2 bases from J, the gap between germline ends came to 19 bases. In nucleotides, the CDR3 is TGTGCCAGCAGTTTACTCCCCGGGAACGGGGGAACCTACGAGCAGTACTTC. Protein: CASSLLPGNGGTYEQYF.

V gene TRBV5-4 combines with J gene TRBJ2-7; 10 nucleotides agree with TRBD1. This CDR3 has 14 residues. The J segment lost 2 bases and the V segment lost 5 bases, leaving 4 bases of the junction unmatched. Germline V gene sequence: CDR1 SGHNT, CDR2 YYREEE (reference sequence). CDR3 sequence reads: CASSYGQGAYEQYF. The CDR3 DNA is TGTGCCAGCAGTTACGGACAGGGGGCCTACGAGCAGTACTTC.

CDR3 DNA: TGTGCCAGTAGTCAACAGGGTTTCGGGGAGCTGTTTTTT. This gives the protein CASSQQGFGELFF. The J gene is TRBJ2-2, the V gene TRBV19, with D possibly matching TRBD1 (6 bases). Trimming pared 5 bases from V and 7 bases from J, leaving 11 bases between. The CDR3 extends over 13 amino acids. Per germline, CDR1 LNHDA and CDR2 SQIVND (reference sequence).

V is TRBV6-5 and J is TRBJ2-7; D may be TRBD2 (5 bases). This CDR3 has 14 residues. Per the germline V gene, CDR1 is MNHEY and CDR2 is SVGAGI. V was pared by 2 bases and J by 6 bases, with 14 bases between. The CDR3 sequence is CASSYTHSRGEQYF. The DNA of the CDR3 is TGTGCCAGCAGTTACACCCATAGCCGGGGCGAGCAGTACTTC.

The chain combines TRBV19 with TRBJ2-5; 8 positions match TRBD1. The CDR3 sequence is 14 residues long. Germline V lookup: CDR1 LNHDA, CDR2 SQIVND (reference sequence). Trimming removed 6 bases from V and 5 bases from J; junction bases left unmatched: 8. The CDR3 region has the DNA TGTGCCAGTAGACCAACAGGGGGTGATGAGACCCAGTACTTC. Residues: CASRPTGGDETQYF.

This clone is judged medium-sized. The CDR3 spells CASSRASGTTDTQYF. CDR3 coding DNA: TGTGCCAGCAGTAGAGCTAGCGGGACCACAGATACGCAGTATTTT. This sequence joins TRBV6-4 and TRBJ2-3, with 9 bases lining up with TRBD2. With V trimmed by 5 bases and J by 2 bases, 5 bases remained unmatched. The germline V gene has CDR1 MRHNA and CDR2 SNTAGT. The CDR3 has 15 amino acids.

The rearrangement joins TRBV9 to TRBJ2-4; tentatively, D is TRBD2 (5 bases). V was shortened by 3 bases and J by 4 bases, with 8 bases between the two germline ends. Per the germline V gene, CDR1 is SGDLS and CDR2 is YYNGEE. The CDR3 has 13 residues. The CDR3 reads CASSGGSKNIQYF. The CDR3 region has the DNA TGTGCCAGCAGCGGCGGGTCAAAAAACATTCAGTACTTC.

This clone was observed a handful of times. For the CDR3, the DNA is TGTGCCAGCAGCGACAACCAAGAGACCCAGTACTTC. Protein: CASSDNQETQYF. The chain uses TRBV9 and TRBJ2-5; D call uncertain. The germline V gene encodes CDR1 SGDLS and CDR2 YYNGEE. V was shortened by 3 bases and J by 0 bases, with 3 bases between the two germline ends. This CDR3 region has 12 residues.